This is a list of T cell receptor beta chains from one sample in a study of blood T cell repertoires in COVID-19. Generated by immunoSEQ multiplex PCR, the TCRdb table keeps only in-frame clones and is missing some. The table has about 320,000 clones, around 90% seen once; the top ten hold 4% to 6%. The sequenced sample was PBMCs or T cells enriched from blood (not recorded which). These receptors came from a man between 60 and 75 years old who had recovered from COVID-19. Each CDR3 is given with its conserved first and last residue. Fields, in order: J gene, V gene, D gene, CDR3 protein. A D gene is named only where the DNA matches it firmly.

TRBJ1-5 | TRBV5-6 | TRBD1 | CASSFRTGVHQPQHF
TRBJ2-2 | TRBV28 | TRBD1 | CAGRTTGVTGELFF
TRBJ2-7 | TRBV10-3 | TRBD2 | CAISEGLAGYEQYF
TRBJ1-3 | TRBV5-4 | - | CASSLGGTGNTIYF
TRBJ2-1 | TRBV12-5 | - | CASGSQVYPYNEQFF
TRBJ1-3 | TRBV15 | - | CATSRDLPGSGNTIYF
TRBJ2-3 | TRBV29-1 | - | CSATVGDTQYF
TRBJ2-7 | TRBV7-2 | TRBD2 | CASSFGDGSGRSYEQYF
TRBJ1-4 | TRBV5-1 | TRBD1 | CASSLVPMGQITPTNEKLFF
TRBJ1-5 | TRBV30 | - | CAWSAGLGDNQPQHF
TRBJ2-7 | TRBV6-5 | TRBD1 | CASTPGDSSSYEQYF
TRBJ1-5 | TRBV19 | - | CASRKQGTQPQHF
TRBJ2-7 | TRBV30 | - | CAWNLRSREQYF
TRBJ2-3 | TRBV28 | TRBD2 | CASSPGGSGSSDTQYF
TRBJ2-3 | TRBV9 | TRBD2 | CASNGLSGRTNTQYF
TRBJ2-7 | TRBV9 | - | CASSNFPGEAYEQYF
TRBJ2-2 | TRBV7-6 | TRBD2 | CASSLEVAGGSNTGELFF
TRBJ2-5 | TRBV4-1 | - | CASSQAAGETQYF
TRBJ1-1 | TRBV15 | - | CGGGPAFF
TRBJ2-3 | TRBV27 | TRBD2 | CASTNPSGGTDTQYF
TRBJ2-3 | TRBV9 | TRBD2 | CASSLSSTSGSSLLARADTQYF
TRBJ2-3 | TRBV29-1 | - | CSVDSGTDTQYF
TRBJ2-1 | TRBV10-3 | TRBD2 | CAISGELLAGGYNEQFF
TRBJ2-3 | TRBV7-3 | - | CASSRGLSTDTQYF
TRBJ1-5 | TRBV6-5 | - | CASSYSRRLNQPQHF
TRBJ1-2 | TRBV19 | TRBD1 | CASSIAHGQGANYGYTF
TRBJ1-3 | TRBV28 | - | CASSSPGYYSGNTIYF
TRBJ2-2 | TRBV4-2 | - | CASSQEGSGRGGHTGELFF
TRBJ2-7 | TRBV20-1 | TRBD2 | CSASLTSGIYEQYF
TRBJ2-5 | TRBV19 | TRBD1 | CASSPPGQGGRETQYF
TRBJ2-1 | TRBV9 | TRBD2 | CASSVGTSGRNDEQFF
TRBJ2-3 | TRBV29-1 | - | CSMGLVTGDTQYF
TRBJ1-3 | TRBV2 | - | CASTQYMIGASGNTIYF
TRBJ2-7 | TRBV19 | TRBD1 | CASSTRTGFSSYEQYF
TRBJ2-7 | TRBV19 | - | CASSQQNQPSLYEQYF
TRBJ1-5 | TRBV19 | TRBD1 | CASSPFPSYDRDGNQPQHF
TRBJ2-3 | TRBV3-1/TRBV3-2 | TRBD1 | CASSQSQGEGTDTQYF
TRBJ2-6 | TRBV5-1 | TRBD1 | CASNPGTGALGANVLTF
TRBJ1-5 | TRBV24-1 | TRBD1 | CATSDPGQGAGNQPQHF
TRBJ1-6 | TRBV5-1 | TRBD1 | CAGSFKQGNYNSPLHF
TRBJ1-3 | TRBV4-2 | - | CASSPRTVSGNTIYF
TRBJ2-2 | TRBV11-3 | TRBD1 | CASSLMATGGTGELFF
TRBJ2-1 | TRBV5-8 | - | CASSLAGRTYNEQFF
TRBJ2-5 | TRBV28 | - | CASSFASRVETQYF
TRBJ2-5 | TRBV7-6 | TRBD2 | CASSLGGLAGGQETQYF
TRBJ2-7 | TRBV7-9 | - | CASSRPRDEQYF
TRBJ2-7 | TRBV3-1/TRBV3-2 | TRBD2 | CASGGTGRGPRNF
TRBJ2-1 | TRBV12-3/TRBV12-4 | - | CASSKRNEQFF
TRBJ2-6 | TRBV7-3 | - | CASSPRTDPGANVLTF
TRBJ2-4 | TRBV18 | - | CASSTRGTGMDIQYF